These 29 T cell receptor beta chains share one sample of origin, sequenced in a study of cytomegalovirus exposure and HLA in healthy donors. The PCR made use of 60 Vbeta and 13 Jbeta primers. The method was immunoSEQ multiplex PCR; TCRdb's version includes in-frame clones alone and lacks a portion of them. Seen here are roughly 200,000 clones, roughly 80% observed once, and the top ten hold 2.9%. Sequenced: PBMCs. These receptors all stem from a female donor in good health and CMV-seronegative.

The rearrangement uses TRBV7-8 and TRBJ2-5; 8 bases agree with TRBD2. The CDR3 is 17 amino acids. V gave up 2 bases and J gave up 2 bases; unmatched junction bases: 10. In germline, CDR1 is SGHVS, CDR2 FQNEAQ. CDR3 in amino acids: CASSLNLGRGAQETQYF. DNA for the CDR3: TGTGCCAGCAGCTTAAACTTGGGGCGGGGGGCTCAAGAGACCCAGTACTTC.

The gene calls are TRBV29-1 and TRBJ1-4, with TRBD1 as a possible D gene (5 bases). CDR3 length: 15 amino acids. The V and J ends lost 0 bases and 7 bases respectively, with 15 bases between them. CDR1 is SQVTM and CDR2 is ANQGSEA in the germline V gene. The CDR3 DNA sequence: TGCAGCGTTGAAGATTGGGGGGGTTTGGGTGAAAAACTGTTTTTT. It yields the protein CSVEDWGGLGEKLFF.

J is TRBJ2-7 and V is TRBV29-1; 10 positions match TRBD1. V was pared by 5 bases and J by 7 bases, with 11 bases of the junction left unmatched. CDR1 and CDR2 (germline): SQVTM, ANQGSEA. CDR3 length equals 14 residues. CDR3 in DNA: TGCAGCGTTTCCGGACAGGGGGGAGGAGAAGAGCAGTACTTC. It yields the protein CSVSGQGGGEEQYF.

The chain couples TRBV7-9 to TRBJ1-2; D uncertain. CDR3 length: 13 residues. The germline CDR1 and CDR2 sequences are SEHNR and FQNEAQ (reference sequence). Trimming shortened V by 2 bases and J by 5 bases, and 9 bases separated the two germline ends. In nucleotides, the CDR3 is TGTGCCAGCAGCTTAATCCCTCGGTATGGCTACACCTTC. It is translated as CASSLIPRYGYTF. Using reference TRBV7-9 and TRBJ1-2 for the parts outside the CDR3, the full variable domain is DTGVSQNPRHKITKRGQNVTFRCDPISEHNRLYWYRQTLGQGPEFLTYFQNEAQLEKSRLLSDRFSAERPKGSFSTLEIQRTEQGDSAMYLCASSLIPRYGYTFGSGTRLTVV.

The chain combines TRBV7-9 with TRBJ1-6; no firm D call. The CDR3 spans 14 residues. CDR1 and CDR2 from the germline V gene are SEHNR and FQNEAQ (reference sequence). V lost 4 bases and J lost 9, with 13 bases in between. CDR3 sequence: CASSSGSASSPLHF. In DNA, the CDR3 is TGTGCCAGCAGCTCGGGGTCGGCCAGTTCACCCCTCCACTTT.

This clone was seen a single time. V is TRBV7-2 and J is TRBJ2-3; 10 positions agree with TRBD2. Germline CDR1 SGHTA, CDR2 FQGNSA. The CDR3 extends over 16 amino acids. V lost 5 bases, J lost 2 bases, and 7 bases stayed unmatched. In nucleotides, the CDR3 is TGTGCCAGCAGCCCCGAGCGGGGGGGCCTCACAGATACGCAGTATTTT. It translates to CASSPERGGLTDTQYF. Based on the CDR3 plus reference TRBV7-2 and TRBJ2-3, the full variable domain is GAGVSQSPSNKVTEKGKDVELRCDPISGHTALYWYRQSLGQGLEFLIYFQGNSAPDKSGLPSDRFSAERTGGSVSTLTIQRTQQEDSAVYLCASSPERGGLTDTQYFGPGTRLTVL.

This chain links TRBV6-1 with TRBJ1-2, with D uncertain. This CDR3 comprises 13 residues. Trimming left V 4 bases short and J 4 bases short, with 10 bases between. Germline V gives CDR1 MNHNS, CDR2 SASEGT. The DNA of the CDR3 is TGTGCCAGCAGTGCGGCGGAACTCTATGGCTACACCTTC. This sequence encodes CASSAAELYGYTF.

The V gene is TRBV5-6, the J gene TRBJ2-7; no reliable D call. This CDR3 spans 15 amino acids. The germline V gene has CDR1 SGHDT and CDR2 YYEEEE. Trimming removed 3 bases from V and 0 bases from J, with 13 bases in between. The CDR3 DNA reads TGTGCCAGCAGCTCCAGCGCCCGCTTCTCCTACGAGCAGTACTTC. Protein product: CASSSSARFSYEQYF. The complete variable domain, with remaining parts taken from reference TRBV5-6 and TRBJ2-7, reads DAGVTQSPTHLIKTRGQQVTLRCSPKSGHDTVSWYQQALGQGPQFIFQYYEEEERQRGNFPDRFSGHQFPNYSSELNVNALLLGDSALYLCASSSSARFSYEQYFGPGTRLTVT.

The rearrangement uses TRBV27 and TRBJ2-2; 10 bases fit TRBD1. This CDR3 has 14 residues. CDR1 is MNHEY and CDR2 is SMNVEV in the germline V gene (reference sequence). V shed 3 bases and J 9 bases; nucleotides not matched to a gene: 4. CDR3 residues: CASSFRDRGRELFF. CDR3 bases: TGTGCCAGCAGTTTCCGGGACAGGGGACGGGAGCTGTTTTTT.

V and J are TRBV6-1 and TRBJ2-5; TRBD2 agrees at 7 bases. The J segment lost 5 bases and the V segment lost 0 bases, leaving 12 bases of the junction unmatched. Germline V lookup: CDR1 MNHNS, CDR2 SASEGT. The CDR3 sequence is 17 residues long. CDR3 amino acids: CASSEAWGAGIRETQYF. The CDR3 nucleotides are TGTGCCAGCAGTGAAGCGTGGGGAGCGGGGATTAGGGAGACCCAGTACTTC.

The rearrangement links TRBV11-2 to TRBJ1-2; possibly TRBD1 for D (5 bases). Germline V gene data show CDR1 as SGHAT and CDR2 as FQNNGV. V was shortened by 1 base and J by 2 bases, with 8 bases between the two germline ends. The CDR3 consists of 14 residues. CDR3 coding DNA: TGTGCCAGCAGCTTAGGGGGCAGCAACTATGGCTACACCTTC. Its translation is CASSLGGSNYGYTF.

The genes are TRBV7-8 and TRBJ1-1; a weak D match, TRBD1 (6 bases). The CDR3 totals 14 residues. Trimming took 2 bases from V and 2 from J, leaving 9 bases between them. The germline gives CDR1 SGHVS, CDR2 FQNEAQ. CDR3 nucleotides: TGTGCCAGCAGCTTAACGACAGGCAACACTGAAGCTTTCTTT. Protein sequence: CASSLTTGNTEAFF.

This CDR3 is CASTNYNEQFF. The CDR3 nucleotides are TGTGCCAGCACAAACTACAATGAGCAGTTCTTC. J is TRBJ2-1 and V is TRBV2, with D unresolved. Between the trimmed V and J ends, which lost 7 bases and 3 bases, there was a span of 4 bases. CDR3 length equals 11 residues. From germline, CDR1 is SNHLY and CDR2 FYNNEI.

This clone was recorded once. This chain links TRBV25-1 with TRBJ2-1, with a tentative D call TRBD2 (6 bases). V was clipped by 4 bases and J by 4 bases, with 20 bases between them. The CDR3 is made up of 17 amino acids. Germline assignment: CDR1 MGHDK and CDR2 SYGVNS. Here the CDR3 DNA reads TGTGCCAGCAGTGGTCGACTAGACGGGGCGTTTTACAATGAGCAGTTCTTC. This gives the protein CASSGRLDGAFYNEQFF.

J is TRBJ2-5 and V is TRBV11-2; 10 bases are a match to TRBD2. The DNA matches TRBJ2-7 better at its end, which makes the J call doubtful. The germline V gene encodes CDR1 SGHAT and CDR2 FQNNGV. The CDR3 consists of 15 residues. CDR3 nucleotide sequence: TGTGCCAGCAGCAATGGACTAGCGGTAAGCTACGAGCAGTACTTC. Its translation is CASSNGLAVSYEQYF.

The chain carries TRBV7-4 and TRBJ2-7; perhaps TRBD1 as D (5 bases). Germline values: CDR1 SGHVT, CDR2 SQSDAQ. Trimming shortened V by 2 bases and J by 0 bases, and 14 bases separated the two germline ends. This CDR3 region has 16 residues. The CDR3 DNA sequence: TGTGCCAGCAGCTTATGGCAGGGAAAAAGCTCCTACGAGCAGTACTTC. It encodes CASSLWQGKSSYEQYF.

The V gene is TRBV7-6, the J gene TRBJ2-5; D is undetermined. Per germline, CDR1 SGHVS and CDR2 FNYEAQ. The CDR3 sequence is 14 residues long. Trimming stripped 1 base from V and 1 base from J, with 7 bases between. The CDR3 reads CASSLGQAQETQYF. The CDR3 nucleotides read TGTGCCAGCAGCTTAGGGCAGGCCCAAGAGACCCAGTACTTC.

This chain connects TRBV14 to TRBJ2-5; no clear D. The CDR3 length is 16 residues. Trimming took 4 bases from V and 1 from J, leaving 16 bases between them. Germline V CDR1 and CDR2: SGHDN, FVKESK. The CDR3: CASSLRYPTGQETQYF. CDR3 sequence (DNA): TGTGCCAGCAGCCTCCGCTATCCTACTGGCCAAGAGACCCAGTACTTC.

The chain employs TRBV5-1 and TRBJ2-1; 8 nucleotides align to TRBD2. Germline CDR1 SGHRS, CDR2 YFSETQ. V lost 0 bases, J lost 0 bases, and 5 bases stayed unmatched. The CDR3 contains 17 residues. As DNA, the CDR3 is TGCGCCAGCAGCTTGGACGGGAGGGCGAGCTCCTACAATGAGCAGTTCTTC. It is translated as CASSLDGRASSYNEQFF.

V gene TRBV6-1 combines with J gene TRBJ2-3; 7 bases match TRBD2. The CDR3 spans 15 residues. Per the germline V gene, CDR1 is MNHNS and CDR2 is SASEGT. Unmatched junction bases numbered 8, after V lost 6 bases and J lost 2 bases. CDR3 protein: CASSPMGGDTDTQYF. DNA for the CDR3: TGTGCCAGCAGCCCGATGGGGGGGGACACAGATACGCAGTATTTT.

This sequence joins TRBV7-6 and TRBJ2-7; possibly TRBD1 for D (6 bases). The V gene lost 1 base and the J gene lost 3 bases, with 16 bases spanning the gap. The CDR3 loop spans 16 amino acids. Per germline, CDR1 SGHVS and CDR2 FNYEAQ. The CDR3 region is CASSLDPLTGFYEQYF. The CDR3 DNA sequence: TGTGCCAGCAGCTTAGACCCCCTGACAGGTTTCTACGAGCAGTACTTC. Full variable domain (missing parts from reference TRBV7-6 and TRBJ2-7): GAGVSQSPRYKVTKRGQDVALRCDPISGHVSLYWYRQALGQGPEFLTYFNYEAQQDKSGLPNDRFSAERPEGSISTLTIQRTEQRDSAMYRCASSLDPLTGFYEQYFGPGTRLTVT.

The chain couples TRBV5-4 to TRBJ2-3, with D possibly being TRBD1 (5 bases). The CDR3 has 13 amino acids. Trimming took off 6 bases at V and 3 bases at J, with 11 bases between the two ends. CDR1 and CDR2 from the germline V gene are SGHNT and YYREEE (reference sequence). The DNA for the CDR3 is TGTGCCAGCACCGTCAAGGGGACAGATACGCAGTATTTT. This encodes CASTVKGTDTQYF.

The chain couples TRBV6-5 to TRBJ1-1, with D hard to call. The germline CDR1 and CDR2 sequences are MNHEY and SVGAGI. Trimming took off 5 bases at V and 1 base at J, with 8 bases between the two ends. This CDR3 comprises 13 residues. For the CDR3, the DNA is TGTGCCAGCAGTCGCGGAACGAACACTGAAGCTTTCTTT. Residues: CASSRGTNTEAFF.

V and J are TRBV6-6 and TRBJ2-7, with 9 bases identical to TRBD2. Germline CDR1 and CDR2: MNHNY and SVGAGI (reference sequence). The CDR3 is 12 residues long. V was clipped by 5 bases and J by 9 bases; unmatched bases: 5. The CDR3 is CASSQIAGVQYF. In nucleotides, the CDR3 is TGTGCCAGCAGTCAGATAGCGGGAGTGCAGTACTTC.

There are a few counts of this clone. CDR3 protein: CASSLNRGYGYTF. The CDR3 region has the DNA TGTGCCAGCAGCTTGAACCGAGGCTATGGCTACACCTTC. This chain links TRBV5-4 with TRBJ1-2, with unresolved D. The CDR3 has 13 residues. CDR1 and CDR2 from the germline V gene are SGHNT and YYREEE (reference sequence). The V and J ends lost 1 base and 4 bases respectively, with 8 bases between them.

J is TRBJ2-7 and V is TRBV11-3; D not certain. CDR3 size: 11 residues. CDR1 SGHNT and CDR2 YENEEA come from the germline V gene. Trimming left V 3 bases short and J 3 bases short, with 3 bases between. Here the CDR3 reads CASSFSYEQYF. CDR3 DNA sequence: TGTGCCAGCAGCTTTAGCTACGAGCAGTACTTC.

The V and J genes are TRBV19 and TRBJ2-7; 8 positions agree with TRBD1. The germline gives CDR1 LNHDA, CDR2 SQIVND (reference sequence). V trimming: 8 bases; J trimming: 1 base; junction bases outside the gene matches: 4. The CDR3 extends over 13 amino acids. The CDR3 is CASGQGRSYEQYF. DNA for the CDR3: TGTGCCAGTGGACAGGGCCGATCCTACGAGCAGTACTTC.

The chain links TRBV29-1 to TRBJ2-7; a possible D gene is TRBD1 (5 bases). This CDR3 is built from 13 residues. The germline V gene has CDR1 SQVTM and CDR2 ANQGSEA. V lost 0 bases, J lost 0 bases, and 6 bases lay in between. CDR3 bases: TGCAGCGTTGAAGATGACAGCTCCTACGAGCAGTACTTC. Its translation: CSVEDDSSYEQYF.

Here the CDR3 reads CASSAGTGAASHEQFF. The DNA for the CDR3 is TGTGCCAGCAGCGCCGGGACAGGGGCCGCATCGCATGAGCAGTTCTTC. This chain joins TRBV9 and TRBJ2-1; 10 nucleotides line up with TRBD1. J gave up 8 bases and V 3 bases, and 11 bases lay outside the gene matches. Per germline, CDR1 SGDLS and CDR2 YYNGEE. This CDR3 comprises 16 residues.